This T cell receptor (beta chain) comes out of a study of T cell responses to AZD1222 COVID-19 vaccine. Regarding the study as a whole: Baseline seropositives among AZD1222 recipients totaled only six. Clonal diversity may have been underestimated, and the donors were mostly white British, with more females than males. When two AZD1222 doses had been given, Spike-specific TCR breadth and depth rose.

Measured with immunoSEQ multiplex PCR; TCRdb has only the in-frame clones, and not every one. This table has about 120,000 clones, roughly 92% appearing once. V lost 6 bases and J lost 1, with 15 bases in between. The CDR3 consists of 15 residues. The germline V gene has CDR1 SGHNT and CDR2 YENEEA. Concerning this clone itself: Its specificity is unknown.

The sample here was peripheral blood, taken on day 0 of AZD1222 vaccination. The TCR originated in an adult in good health. The gene calls are TRBV11-3 and TRBJ1-1; perhaps TRBD1 as D (5 bases). This CDR3 is CASSPGLPGNTEAFF. DNA for the CDR3: TGTGCCAGCAGTCCGGGACTCCCAGGGAACACTGAAGCTTTCTTT.